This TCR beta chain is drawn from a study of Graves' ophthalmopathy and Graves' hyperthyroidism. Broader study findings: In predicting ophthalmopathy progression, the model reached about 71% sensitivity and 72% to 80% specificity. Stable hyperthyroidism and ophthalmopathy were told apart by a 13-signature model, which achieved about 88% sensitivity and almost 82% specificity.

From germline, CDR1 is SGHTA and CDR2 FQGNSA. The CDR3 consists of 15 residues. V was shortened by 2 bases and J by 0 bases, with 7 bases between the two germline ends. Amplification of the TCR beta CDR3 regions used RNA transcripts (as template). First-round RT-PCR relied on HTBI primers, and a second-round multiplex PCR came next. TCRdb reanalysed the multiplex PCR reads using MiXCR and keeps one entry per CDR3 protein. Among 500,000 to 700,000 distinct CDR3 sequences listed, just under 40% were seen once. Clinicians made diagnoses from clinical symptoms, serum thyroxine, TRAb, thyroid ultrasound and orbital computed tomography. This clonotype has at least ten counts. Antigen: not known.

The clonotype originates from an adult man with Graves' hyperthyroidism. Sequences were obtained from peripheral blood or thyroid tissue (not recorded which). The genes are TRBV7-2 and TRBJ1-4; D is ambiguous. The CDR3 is CASSLSGPTNEKLFF. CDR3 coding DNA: TGTGCCAGCAGCTTATCGGGCCCAACTAATGAAAAACTGTTTTTT.